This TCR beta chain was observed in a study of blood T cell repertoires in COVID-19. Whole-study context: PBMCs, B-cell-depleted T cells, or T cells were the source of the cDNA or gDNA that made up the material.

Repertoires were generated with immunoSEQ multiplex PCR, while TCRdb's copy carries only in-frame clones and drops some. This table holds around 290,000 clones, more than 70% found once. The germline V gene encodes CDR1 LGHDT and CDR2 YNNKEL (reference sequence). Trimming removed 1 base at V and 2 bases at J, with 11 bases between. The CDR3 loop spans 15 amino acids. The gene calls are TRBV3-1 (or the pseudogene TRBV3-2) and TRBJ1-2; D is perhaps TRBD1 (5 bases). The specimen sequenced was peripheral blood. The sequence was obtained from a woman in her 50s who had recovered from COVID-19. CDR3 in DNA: TGTGCCAGCAGCCAAGTGCGGGGGGGAAACTATGGCTACACCTTC. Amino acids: CASSQVRGGNYGYTF.